There are a few counts of the clone carrying this TCR beta chain. Its specificity is unknown. By quantitative 5'-RACE with molecular barcodes, the TCR beta libraries were made. TCRdb fed the 5' RACE reads into MiXCR, producing one record per CDR3 protein. The sample shows 250,000 or so distinct CDR3 sequences, about 24% of them seen only once. The data were obtained in a study of CD8 T cells in ankylosing spondylitis. Points from the study as a whole: Reported data indicate significant enrichment of disease-linked clones within matched ankylosing spondylitis synovial fluid. There was a TCR beta motif, made of eight highly homologous variants, that appeared characteristic of ankylosing spondylitis blood. Earlier literature documents some of the motif variants in reactive arthritis synovial fluid and blood.

CDR1 and CDR2 (germline): SNHLY, FYNNEI. V was cut by 7 bases and J by 5 bases, with 16 bases left in between. This CDR3 is built from 14 residues. Sequenced: blood, either unsorted or a sorted T cell fraction (not recorded which). The receptor was derived from a male donor with ankylosing spondylitis or in good health (not recorded which). The V and J genes are TRBV2 and TRBJ2-3; no reliable D call. The CDR3 sequence is CASTMDQRGDTQYF. CDR3 sequence (DNA): TGTGCCAGCACCATGGATCAACGAGGAGATACGCAGTATTTT.